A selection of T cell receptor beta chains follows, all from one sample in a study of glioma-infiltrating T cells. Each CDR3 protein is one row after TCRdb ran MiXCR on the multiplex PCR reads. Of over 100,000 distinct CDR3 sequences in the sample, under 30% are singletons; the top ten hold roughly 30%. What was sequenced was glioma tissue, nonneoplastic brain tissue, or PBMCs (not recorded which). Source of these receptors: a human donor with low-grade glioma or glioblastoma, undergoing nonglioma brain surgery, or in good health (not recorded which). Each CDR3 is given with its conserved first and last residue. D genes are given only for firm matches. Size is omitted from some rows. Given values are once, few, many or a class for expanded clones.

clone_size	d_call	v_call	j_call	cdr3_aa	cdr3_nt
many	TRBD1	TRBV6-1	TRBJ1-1	CASIPQGANTEAFF	TGTGCCAGCATTCCACAGGGGGCTAACACTGAAGCTTTCTTT
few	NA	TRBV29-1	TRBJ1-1	CSVAQGLNTEAFF	TGCAGCGTGGCACAGGGCCTGAACACTGAAGCTTTCTTT
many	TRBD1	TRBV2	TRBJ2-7	CASSKGTGSEQYF	TGTGCCAGCAGTAAAGGGACAGGCAGCGAGCAGTACTTC
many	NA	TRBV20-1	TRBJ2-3	CSARARGGVTDTQYF	TGCAGTGCTAGAGCCCGGGGCGGGGTAACAGATACGCAGTATTTT
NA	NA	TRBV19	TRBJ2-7	CASSIAGRTYEQYF	TGTGCCAGTAGTATAGCCGGCAGGACCTACGAGCAGTACTTC
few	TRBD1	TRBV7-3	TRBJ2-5	CASSPRGQGETQYF	TGTGCCAGCAGCCCAAGGGGGCAGGGGGAGACCCAGTACTTC
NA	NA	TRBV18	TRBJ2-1	CASSPPGPPSTPQFF	TGTGCCAGCTCACCACCGGGCCCCCCTTCGACCCCTCAGTTCTTC
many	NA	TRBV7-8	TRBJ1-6	CASSLGDNSPLHF	TGTGCCAGCAGCTTAGGGGATAATTCACCCCTCCACTTT
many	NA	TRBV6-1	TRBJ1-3	CASRGQGEGNTIYF	TGTGCCAGCAGGGGTCAGGGCGAAGGAAACACCATATATTTT
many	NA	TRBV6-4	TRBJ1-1	CASSDSDKNTEAFF	TGTGCCAGCAGTGACTCGGACAAGAACACTGAAGCTTTCTTT
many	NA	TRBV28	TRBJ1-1	CASRGSGTEAFF	TGTGCCAGCAGAGGTTCGGGGACTGAAGCTTTCTTT
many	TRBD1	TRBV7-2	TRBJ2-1	CASSLDRGPYNEQFF	TGTGCCAGCAGCTTGGACAGGGGGCCTTACAATGAGCAGTTCTTC
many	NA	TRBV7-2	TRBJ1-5	CASSLGQGSNQPQHF	TGTGCCAGCAGCTTAGGTCAGGGGAGTAATCAGCCCCAGCATTTT
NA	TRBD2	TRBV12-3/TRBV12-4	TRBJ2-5	CASSGAGARQETQYF	TGTGCCAGCAGCGGAGCGGGAGCCAGGCAAGAGACCCAGTACTTC
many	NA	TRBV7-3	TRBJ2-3	CASSFRGVGTDTQYF	TGTGCCAGCAGCTTCAGGGGCGTGGGGACAGATACGCAGTATTTT
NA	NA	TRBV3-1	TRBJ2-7	CASSHSGRGEQYF	TGTGCCAGCAGCCATTCAGGGCGGGGCGAGCAGTACTTC
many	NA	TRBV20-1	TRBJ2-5	CSASGDTQETQYF	TGCAGTGCTAGCGGGGACACCCAAGAGACCCAGTACTTC
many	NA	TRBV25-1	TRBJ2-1	CASSDATGRQYNEQFF	TGTGCCAGCAGTGACGCAACGGGACGCCAATATAATGAGCAGTTCTTC
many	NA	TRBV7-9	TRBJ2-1	CASSPLSHNEQFF	TGTGCCAGCAGTCCTCTGAGTCACAATGAGCAGTTCTTC
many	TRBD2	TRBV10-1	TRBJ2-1	CASSDTSGSNEQFF	TGCGCCAGCAGTGATACTAGCGGGAGTAATGAGCAGTTCTTC
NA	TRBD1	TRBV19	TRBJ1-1	CASTAGGINTEAFF	TGTGCCAGTACCGCAGGGGGCATCAACACTGAAGCTTTCTTT
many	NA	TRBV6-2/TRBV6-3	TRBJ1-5	CASNPGPSNQPQHF	TGTGCCAGCAATCCTGGGCCTAGCAATCAGCCCCAGCATTTT
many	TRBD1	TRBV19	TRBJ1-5	CASSMRQTGKNQPQHF	TGTGCCAGTAGTATGAGGCAGACAGGGAAAAATCAGCCCCAGCATTTT
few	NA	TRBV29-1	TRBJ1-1	CSVSRETNTEAFF	TGCAGCGTTAGCAGGGAGACGAACACTGAAGCTTTCTTT
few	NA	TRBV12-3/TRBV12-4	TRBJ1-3	CASSFASGNTIYF	TGTGCCAGCAGTTTCGCGTCTGGAAACACCATATATTTT
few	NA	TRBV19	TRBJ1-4	CASTPQGGYEKLFF	TGTGCCAGTACCCCGCAAGGCGGCTATGAAAAACTGTTTTTT
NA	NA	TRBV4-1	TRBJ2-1	CASSRGGIYEQFF	TGCGCCAGCAGCAGAGGGGGAATTTACGAGCAGTTCTTC
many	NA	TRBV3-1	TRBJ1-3	CASRGTGNTIYF	TGTGCCAGCCGGGGGACTGGAAACACCATATATTTT
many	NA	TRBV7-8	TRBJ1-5	CASSLDLQHTLPQHF	TGTGCCAGCAGCTTAGACCTACAGCACACTCTGCCCCAGCATTTT
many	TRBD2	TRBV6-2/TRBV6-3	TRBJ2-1	CASSYTGTSSYEQFF	TGTGCCAGCAGTTACACGGGGACTAGTAGCTATGAGCAGTTCTTC
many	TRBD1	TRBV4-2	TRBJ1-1	CASSQAGQGTEAFF	TGTGCCAGCAGCCAGGCCGGACAGGGGACTGAAGCTTTCTTT
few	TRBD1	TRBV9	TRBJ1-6	CASSATGLDSPLHF	TGTGCCAGCAGCGCGACAGGGTTGGATTCACCCCTCCACTTT
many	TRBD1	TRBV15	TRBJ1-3	CATSRYPTGAAGNTIYF	TGTGCCACCAGCAGATACCCGACAGGGGCAGCAGGAAACACCATATATTTT
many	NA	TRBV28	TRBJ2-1	CASSLLAISSYNEQFF	TGTGCCAGCAGTTTATTAGCAATCAGCTCCTACAATGAGCAGTTCTTC
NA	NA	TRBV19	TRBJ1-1	CARSIDRQGWGTEAFF	TGTGCCCGTAGCATAGATCGCCAGGGGTGGGGGACTGAAGCTTTCTTT
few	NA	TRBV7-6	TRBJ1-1	CASSSSGTPNTEAFF	TGTGCCAGCAGTTCCTCCGGGACACCGAACACTGAAGCTTTCTTT
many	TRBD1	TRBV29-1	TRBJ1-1	CSVESRQGVTEAFF	TGCAGCGTTGAGAGTCGCCAGGGGGTTACTGAAGCTTTCTTT
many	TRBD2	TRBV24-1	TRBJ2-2	CATSDLGLAVNTGELFF	TGTGCCACCAGTGATCTCGGACTAGCGGTGAACACCGGGGAGCTGTTTTTT
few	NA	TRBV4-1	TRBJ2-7	CASSQDRLTTTYEQYF	TGCGCCAGCAGCCAAGATCGGCTAACTACCACCTACGAGCAGTACTTC
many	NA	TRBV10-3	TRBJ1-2	CAISESNGGSNYGYTF	TGTGCCATCAGTGAGTCGAATGGGGGATCTAACTATGGCTACACCTTC
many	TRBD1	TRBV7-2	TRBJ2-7	CASSGDRGLYEQYF	TGTGCCAGCAGCGGGGACAGGGGGCTCTACGAGCAGTACTTC
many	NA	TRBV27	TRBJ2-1	CASTPFRQGGGNEQFF	TGTGCCAGCACCCCTTTCCGACAGGGAGGAGGGAATGAGCAGTTCTTC
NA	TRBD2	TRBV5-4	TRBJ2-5	CASSVTSGSLQETQYF	TGTGCCAGCAGCGTGACTAGCGGGAGCTTACAAGAGACCCAGTACTTC
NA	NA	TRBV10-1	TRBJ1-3	CASRSKTGNTIYF	TGCGCCAGCAGGAGCAAGACTGGAAACACCATATATTTT
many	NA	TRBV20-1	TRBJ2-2	CSARDVVGGNTGELFF	TGCAGTGCTAGAGATGTAGTGGGGGGGAACACCGGGGAGCTGTTTTTT
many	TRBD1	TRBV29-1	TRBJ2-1	CSVLGTGVYNEQFF	TGCAGCGTTCTCGGGACAGGGGTCTACAATGAGCAGTTCTTC
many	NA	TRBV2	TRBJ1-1	CASREQRETEAFF	TGTGCCAGCAGAGAACAGAGGGAAACTGAAGCTTTCTTT
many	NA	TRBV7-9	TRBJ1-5	CASIKTGDDQPQHF	TGTGCCAGCATCAAGACAGGTGACGACCAGCCCCAGCATTTT
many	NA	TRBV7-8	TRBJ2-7	CASSLGKRDYEQYF	TGTGCCAGCAGTCTGGGAAAGCGAGACTACGAGCAGTACTTC
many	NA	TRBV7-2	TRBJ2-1	CASSLVGNEQFF	TGTGCCAGCAGCTTAGTGGGTAATGAGCAGTTCTTC
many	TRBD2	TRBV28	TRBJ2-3	CASSYGRRIDTQYF	TGTGCCAGTTCTTACGGGAGGAGAATAGATACGCAGTATTTT
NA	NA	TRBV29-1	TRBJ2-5	CSVGAGTEGEEYF	NA
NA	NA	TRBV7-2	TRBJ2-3	CASSSPWASRSRDTQYF	TGTGCCAGCAGCTCCCCTTGGGCTAGCAGGAGTAGAGATACGCAGTATTTT
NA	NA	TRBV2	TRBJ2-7	CASSVRGESYEQYF	TGTGCCAGCAGTGTCAGGGGGGAGTCCTACGAGCAGTACTTC
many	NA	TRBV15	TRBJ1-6	CATSREGSKGSPLHF	TGTGCCACCAGCAGAGAAGGCAGTAAAGGTTCACCCCTCCACTTT
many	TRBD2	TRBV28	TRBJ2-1	CASSSRGTSGYNEQFF	TGTGCCAGCAGTAGCCGTGGGACTAGCGGTTACAATGAGCAGTTCTTC
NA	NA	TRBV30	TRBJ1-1	CAWSKKKNTEAFF	TGTGCCTGGAGCAAGAAAAAGAACACTGAAGCTTTCTTT
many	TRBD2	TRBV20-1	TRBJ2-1	CSARTLAGRSYNEQFF	TGCAGTGCTAGAACACTGGCCGGGAGGTCCTACAATGAGCAGTTCTTC
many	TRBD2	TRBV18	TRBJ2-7	CASSPELAGGNEQYF	TGTGCCAGCTCACCCGAGCTAGCGGGAGGAAACGAGCAGTACTTC
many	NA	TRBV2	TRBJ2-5	CASSGARYQETQYF	TGTGCCAGCAGTGGCGCACGTTACCAAGAGACCCAGTACTTC